This T cell receptor (beta chain) stems from a study of shared clonotypes between healthy human individuals. Study in general: Donors had three CD4 naive, three CD4 memory, two CD8 naive and one CD8 memory plate apiece. Study observations and caveats: The generation probabilities recorded for non-shared clonotypes fell below those of clonotypes shared by all four donors. Collection of samples was limited to blood; tissue repertoires likely differ.

For this clone: Its target is not known.

An assay was performed, and its level was deep. This table comes from immunoSEQ multiplex PCR, and its TCRdb copy is limited to in-frame clones, with some not included. This table has millions of clones, less than 95% appearing once. Naive CD8 isolation took CD45RO-negative cells positively selected for CCR7 and excluded terminally differentiated effector memory CD45RA+ cells. CDR1 is SGHVS and CDR2 is FQNEAQ in the germline V gene. With 7 bases clipped from V and 4 bases from J, the junction kept 7 bases outside the gene matches. The CDR3 extends over 15 amino acids. Sequencing was done on a sample of naive CD8+ T cells sorted from blood. The TCR originated in a young man in good health. The chain combines TRBV7-8 with TRBJ1-1, with 12 positions matching TRBD1. CDR3 loop: CASTLGQGAPTEAFF. The CDR3 nucleotides are TGTGCCAGCACCTTGGGACAGGGGGCGCCCACTGAAGCTTTCTTT.